This note documents a single T cell receptor (beta chain) sequence. What it binds is not known. Per the germline V gene, CDR1 is SGHAT and CDR2 is FQNNGV. V was clipped by 1 base and J by 5 bases; unmatched bases: 13. The CDR3 has 17 amino acids. The data were obtained in a study of T cells after yellow fever vaccination. UMIs and a universal primer site were added when TCR cDNA was made by 5'RACE template switching. TCRdb reprocessed the 5' RACE reads with MiXCR, giving one entry per CDR3 protein. This table holds about 340,000 distinct CDR3 sequences, 3% to 4.5% found once. Overall study results and limits: Contaminating bulk clonotypes could be abundant in FACS-sorted repertoires.

Here the sequenced sample was PBMCs, taken 5 days after the yellow fever booster vaccination. This clonotype originated in a man aged 18 to 30 who received the YFV17D yellow fever vaccine. V gene TRBV11-2 combines with J gene TRBJ2-5; TRBD2 matches at 7 bases. DNA for the CDR3: TGTGCCAGCAGCTTAGGGGGGACCCACCTGGGAGGGGAGACCCAGTACTTC. It translates to CASSLGGTHLGGETQYF.